The rows below give T cell receptor beta chains drawn from one sample of a study of blood T cell repertoires in COVID-19. Assay used: immunoSEQ multiplex PCR; TCRdb lists only in-frame clones, some missing. The table lists some 290,000 clones, about 90% of them singletons. The sample taken for sequencing was peripheral blood. Receptors originate from a woman between 25 and 40 years old with COVID-19, enrolled during active disease. The CDR3 runs from the conserved cysteine through the conserved F or W. The D gene is left open where the match is weak. Clone size is given for some rows only: seen once, a few or many times, or a class if the clone is expanded.

clone_size j_call v_call d_call cdr3_aa cdr3_nt
NA TRBJ2-7 TRBV6-5 NA CASSYSSVTAYEQYF TGTGCCAGCAGTTACTCGAGTGTCACAGCCTACGAGCAGTACTTC
NA TRBJ2-1 TRBV4-1 NA CASSQDSTREYNEQFF TGCGCCAGCAGCCAAGATTCCACCCGAGAGTACAATGAGCAGTTCTTC
NA TRBJ2-7 TRBV5-1 TRBD1 CASSLTGTGPYEQYF TGCGCCAGCAGCTTGACCGGGACAGGGCCCTACGAGCAGTACTTC
NA TRBJ2-1 TRBV3-1/TRBV3-2 TRBD2 CASSPTSGGAGEQFF TGTGCCAGCAGCCCTACTAGCGGGGGAGCAGGTGAGCAGTTCTTC
NA TRBJ1-1 TRBV7-9 TRBD1 CASSSGQAEAFF TGTGCCAGCAGCTCGGGACAGGCTGAAGCTTTCTTT
NA TRBJ2-3 TRBV2 TRBD2 CASSLALAGGTDTQYF TGTGCCAGCAGCCTTGCTTTAGCGGGGGGCACAGATACGCAGTATTTT
NA TRBJ1-2 TRBV18 TRBD1 CASSRRQGEGYTF TGTGCCAGCTCACGACGACAGGGTGAAGGCTACACCTTC
NA TRBJ2-1 TRBV9 TRBD2 CASSVGVAAIAGYNEQFF TGTGCCAGCAGCGTGGGGGTTGCGGCTATAGCGGGGTACAATGAGCAGTTCTTC
NA TRBJ2-5 TRBV7-8 TRBD2 CASSLVSGGAGETQYF TGTGCCAGCAGCTTAGTCAGCGGGGGGGCCGGAGAGACCCAGTACTTC
NA TRBJ2-3 TRBV7-9 TRBD1 CASSLTGAISDTQYF TGTGCCAGCAGCTTAACAGGGGCGATATCAGATACGCAGTATTTT
NA TRBJ1-4 TRBV28 NA CASSLAFEKLFF TGTGCCAGCAGTTTGGCTTTTGAAAAACTGTTTTTT
NA TRBJ2-5 TRBV27 NA CASSLMGQGANRETQYF TGTGCCAGCAGTTTAATGGGGCAGGGCGCCAATCGGGAGACCCAGTACTTC
NA TRBJ1-2 TRBV5-1 NA CASSDPGAGGYTF TGCGCCAGCAGCGATCCAGGGGCGGGTGGCTACACCTTC
NA TRBJ1-1 TRBV5-1 NA CASRAGSGNTEAFF TGCGCCAGCAGAGCGGGATCCGGGAACACTGAAGCTTTCTTT
few TRBJ1-5 TRBV19 NA CASSTGVQPQHF TGTGCCAGTAGTACAGGGGTTCAGCCCCAGCATTTT
few TRBJ1-2 TRBV6-4 NA CASSAPPNYGYTF TGTGCCAGCAGTGCCCCTCCCAACTATGGCTACACCTTC
NA TRBJ2-1 TRBV19 TRBD2 CASSDRGLAGGLGNEQFF TGTGCCAGTTCAGACCGGGGACTAGCGGGGGGGCTTGGGAATGAGCAGTTCTTC
NA TRBJ2-7 TRBV21-1 NA CASSKSRTPSSYEQYF TGTGCCAGCAGCAAGAGTAGGACACCGAGCTCCTACGAGCAGTACTTC
NA TRBJ2-1 TRBV19 NA CASSIYYNEQFF TGTGCCAGTAGTATATACTACAATGAGCAGTTCTTC
once TRBJ1-1 TRBV7-9 NA CASSLGAGWSTEAFF TGTGCCAGCAGCCTCGGGGCGGGGTGGAGCACTGAAGCTTTCTTT
NA TRBJ1-3 TRBV5-1 NA CASSLAPSTLSGNTIYF TGCGCCAGCAGCTTGGCCCCTAGTACTCTCTCTGGAAACACCATATATTTT
NA TRBJ1-2 TRBV18 NA CASSPPTGFYGYTF TGTGCCAGCTCACCACCGACAGGCTTCTATGGCTACACCTTC
NA TRBJ2-1 TRBV5-1 NA CASSLGVRGSYNEQFF TGCGCCAGCAGCTTGGGGGTAAGGGGCTCCTACAATGAGCAGTTCTTC
NA TRBJ2-7 TRBV5-4 TRBD2 CASSQLSGGIYEQYF TGTGCCAGCAGCCAACTTAGCGGGGGAATCTACGAGCAGTACTTC